Each of the 24 T cell receptor beta chains below was sequenced from the same sample in a study of Graves' ophthalmopathy and Graves' hyperthyroidism. Scientists amplified the TCR beta CDR3 regions from RNA transcripts. Second-round multiplex PCR followed a first-round RT-PCR using HTBI primers. MiXCR was run by TCRdb on the multiplex PCR reads, yielding one entry per CDR3 protein. The table lists approximately 210,000 distinct CDR3 sequences, around a fifth of them singletons, with approximately 39% in the top ten. Sequenced material: peripheral blood. All receptors derive from a woman between 50 and 59 years old with Graves' ophthalmopathy.

Ten or more counts support this clonotype. The V and J genes are TRBV12-3 or TRBV12-4 and TRBJ1-1; D uncertain. Deletions cut 5 bases from V and 3 bases from J, with 10 bases between. This CDR3 comprises 13 residues. CDR3 residues: CASSPERDTEAFF. Written as DNA, the CDR3 is TGTGCCAGCAGTCCCGAGAGGGACACTGAAGCTTTCTTT.

This clonotype occurred many times. The chain uses TRBV11-2 and TRBJ2-5; a possible D gene is TRBD2 (6 bases). This CDR3 contains 14 residues. The V gene lost 4 bases and the J gene lost 5 bases, with 14 bases spanning the gap. Germline V gene sequence: CDR1 SGHAT, CDR2 FQNNGV. The CDR3 DNA is TGTGCCAGCAGCTCCCCCCGGCTAGCGGAGACCCAGTACTTC. Translating it yields CASSSPRLAETQYF.

At least ten counts were recorded for this clonotype. This chain links TRBV11-2 with TRBJ2-7; D is unclear. Trimming shortened V by 5 bases and J by 4 bases, and 21 bases separated the two germline ends. The CDR3 has 16 residues. Germline V CDR1 and CDR2: SGHAT, FQNNGV. CDR3 amino acids: CASSPRSKNLLYEQYF. The CDR3 coding sequence is TGTGCCAGCAGCCCCAGGTCCAAGAACCTTCTATACGAGCAGTACTTC.

This clonotype occurred many times. The rearrangement joins TRBV7-2 to TRBJ1-1; 7 nucleotides line up with TRBD1. V shed 6 bases, J shed 2 bases, and the junction held 6 bases outside the gene matches. Germline CDR1 reads SGHTA; CDR2 reads FQGNSA. This CDR3 has 14 amino acids. The CDR3 loop reads CASRTGTVNTEAFF. CDR3 in DNA: TGTGCCAGCAGAACCGGGACAGTTAACACTGAAGCTTTCTTT.

At least ten counts were recorded for this clonotype. The genes are TRBV12-3 or TRBV12-4 and TRBJ2-2, with 7 nucleotides matching TRBD1. The CDR3 is 13 amino acids. The V segment lost 6 bases and the J segment 5 bases; nucleotides outside the gene matches: 3. The CDR3: CASSLQGTGELFF. CDR3 bases: TGTGCCAGCAGCTTACAGGGGACCGGGGAGCTGTTTTTT.

In this sample, this clonotype turned up many times. This sequence joins TRBV19 and TRBJ2-7; D ambiguous. The CDR3 is 13 residues long. V was shortened by 1 base and J by 2 bases, with 6 bases between the two germline ends. CDR1 LNHDA and CDR2 SQIVND come from the germline V gene (reference sequence). The CDR3 DNA reads as TGTGCCAGTAGTATAGGTGGGGCCTACGAGCAGTACTTC. As protein: CASSIGGAYEQYF.

Ten or more counts support this clonotype. The V gene is TRBV12-3 or TRBV12-4, the J gene TRBJ1-5; D may be TRBD1 (5 bases). Trimming left V 5 bases short and J 4 bases short, with 12 bases between. CDR3 length: 14 amino acids. CDR3 region: CASSPGTLNQPQHF. CDR3 bases: TGTGCCAGCAGTCCAGGGACGTTGAATCAGCCCCAGCATTTT.

The DNA for the CDR3 is TGTGCCAGCGGTGACGGCGGATGGACGCTCTCCTACGAGCAGTACTTC. Its protein product is CASGDGGWTLSYEQYF. V is TRBV28 and J is TRBJ2-7; unclear D gene. Trimming shortened V by 8 bases and J by 0 bases, and 20 bases separated the two germline ends. The CDR3 consists of 16 residues. Per germline, CDR1 MDHEN and CDR2 SYDVKM. Full variable domain (rest looked up from reference TRBV28 and TRBJ2-7): DVKVTQSSRYLVKRTGEKVFLECVQDMDHENMFWYRQDPGLGLRLIYFSYDVKMKEKGDIPEGYSVSREKKERFSLILESASTNQTSMYLCASGDGGWTLSYEQYFGPGTRLTVT.

The V call is TRBV12-3 or TRBV12-4, the J call TRBJ1-6; no clear D gene. CDR3 length equals 15 residues. V was pared by 6 bases and J by 10 bases, with 19 bases between. The CDR3 is CASSVETGMGSPLHF. CDR3 sequence (DNA): TGTGCCAGCAGCGTGGAGACGGGGATGGGGTCACCCCTCCACTTT.

At least ten counts were recorded for this clonotype. V gene TRBV7-9 combines with J gene TRBJ2-5, with 7 bases fitting TRBD2. CDR3 size: 13 residues. Germline V gene data show CDR1 as SEHNR and CDR2 as FQNEAQ (reference sequence). V was pared by 5 bases and J by 5 bases, with 5 bases of the junction left unmatched. The CDR3 reads CASSGREGETQYF. The CDR3 nucleotides read TGTGCCAGCAGCGGCAGGGAGGGCGAGACCCAGTACTTC.

This clonotype was recorded many times. This chain uses TRBV6-5 with TRBJ1-1; D is unclear. V was shortened by 5 bases and J by 7 bases, with 14 bases between the two germline ends. This CDR3 comprises 13 residues. Germline V gene sequence: CDR1 MNHEY, CDR2 SVGAGI. The CDR3 DNA is TGTGCCAGCAGTATACAGAGCAGTGTTGAAGCTTTCTTT. This translates into CASSIQSSVEAFF.

V gene TRBV3-1 combines with J gene TRBJ1-1; a possible D gene is TRBD1 (6 bases). The CDR3 sequence is 13 residues long. The germline V and J ends were trimmed by 1 base and 7 bases, with 10 bases remaining between them. Germline V gives CDR1 LGHDT, CDR2 YNNKEL (reference sequence). CDR3 region: CASSQVGQGEAFF. In DNA, the CDR3 is TGTGCCAGCAGCCAAGTGGGACAAGGTGAAGCTTTCTTT.

This clonotype was counted many times. The chain links TRBV24-1 to TRBJ1-2, with 10 nucleotides matching TRBD1. V lost 5 bases to trimming and J lost 3 bases; unmatched junction nucleotides: 5. The CDR3 spans 15 residues. Germline CDR1 is KGHDR and CDR2 is SFDVKD. In nucleotides, the CDR3 is TGTGCCACCAGTGGACCGGGACAGGGGCACTATGGCTACACCTTC. It specifies CATSGPGQGHYGYTF.

This clonotype was counted at least ten times. The chain recombines TRBV20-1 with TRBJ2-5; 7 bases are shared with TRBD2. Unmatched junction bases numbered 3, after V lost 1 base and J lost 4 bases. The CDR3 has 13 residues. Germline V gene sequence: CDR1 DFQATT, CDR2 SNEGSKA (reference sequence). As DNA, the CDR3 is TGCAGTGCTAGAGGTCAGCGGGGAGAGACCCAGTACTTC. It translates to CSARGQRGETQYF.

There are many counts of this clonotype. V and J are TRBV20-1 and TRBJ2-4; TRBD1 or TRBD2 may be the D gene (6 bases each). Germline assignment: CDR1 DFQATT and CDR2 SNEGSKA (reference sequence). The V gene lost 5 bases and the J gene lost 16 bases, with 24 bases spanning the gap. The CDR3 is 13 residues long. The CDR3 region has the DNA TGCAGTGCTTTACCTCCGGGGGCCCGGGTAGGATACTTC. It codes for CSALPPGARVGYF.

This clonotype appeared many times. The chain employs TRBV5-1 and TRBJ1-1, with 10 bases lining up with TRBD1. This CDR3 has 18 amino acids. The V gene's germline CDR1 is SGHRS and CDR2 YFSETQ. V was pared by 0 bases and J by 0 bases, with 8 bases of the junction left unmatched. As DNA, the CDR3 is TGCGCCAGCAGCTTGGTGGGACAGGGGTTTGGGATGAACACTGAAGCTTTCTTT. Amino acid sequence: CASSLVGQGFGMNTEAFF.

The J gene is TRBJ2-1, the V gene TRBV6-2 or TRBV6-3, with 8 bases fitting TRBD1. The CDR3 extends over 16 amino acids. CDR1 and CDR2 from the germline V gene are MNHEY and SVGEGT. Trimming cost V 5 bases and J 7 bases; bases outside gene matches: 13. The CDR3 coding sequence is TGTGCCAGCAGTCCCAACAGGGGGGCCCTCTCGAATGAGCAGTTCTTC. Translating gives CASSPNRGALSNEQFF.

This clonotype was counted a few times. The V and J genes are TRBV5-1 and TRBJ1-2; 8 bases match TRBD1. Germline V gene lookup returns CDR1 SGHRS and CDR2 YFSETQ. There are 14 residues in the CDR3. The ends lost 4 bases at V and 7 bases at J; junction bases unmatched: 9. The CDR3, as DNA: TGCGCCAGCAGCAACGGACAGGGAGGACGTGGCTACACCTTC. It is translated as CASSNGQGGRGYTF.

This clonotype has just one count. The chain joins TRBV6-1 to TRBJ2-7; TRBD1 matches at 7 bases. The V and J ends lost 5 bases and 4 bases, in that order; junction bases with no gene match: 5. Germline CDR1 is MNHNS and CDR2 is SASEGT. The CDR3 has 13 amino acids. The CDR3 protein is CASSRDSEYEQYF. The CDR3 DNA sequence: TGTGCCAGCAGTAGGGACAGTGAGTACGAGCAGTACTTC.

This clonotype was picked up many times. The gene calls are TRBV6-1 and TRBJ2-7; D may match TRBD1 or TRBD2 (6 bases each). CDR3 length: 14 amino acids. Germline CDR1 and CDR2: MNHNS and SASEGT. The ends were cut back, 2 bases at V and 4 bases at J, with 12 bases in the middle. The CDR3 DNA sequence: TGTGCCAGCAGTGAAACGGGGGCGCGTTACGAGCAGTACTTC. Encoded protein: CASSETGARYEQYF.

The CDR3 reads CASSLPGIGSPLHF. CDR3 DNA sequence: TGTGCCAGCAGTTTACCAGGGATAGGTTCACCCCTCCACTTT. This sequence joins TRBV12-3 or TRBV12-4 and TRBJ1-6; D perhaps matches TRBD1 (5 bases). This CDR3 has 14 amino acids. Trimming took off 2 bases at V and 9 bases at J, with 11 bases between the two ends.

The table lists this clonotype with many counts. The rearrangement uses TRBV28 and TRBJ2-7, with 7 nucleotides matching TRBD1. Per germline, CDR1 MDHEN and CDR2 SYDVKM. The CDR3 has 13 residues. The J segment lost 0 bases and the V segment lost 7 bases, leaving 3 bases of the junction unmatched. The CDR3 loop is CASKGQYSYEQYF. The CDR3, as DNA: TGTGCCAGCAAGGGACAGTACTCCTACGAGCAGTACTTC. The variable domain in full, with the rest retrieved from reference TRBV28 and TRBJ2-7, is DVKVTQSSRYLVKRTGEKVFLECVQDMDHENMFWYRQDPGLGLRLIYFSYDVKMKEKGDIPEGYSVSREKKERFSLILESASTNQTSMYLCASKGQYSYEQYFGPGTRLTVT.

This clonotype was picked up many times. This chain links TRBV29-1 with TRBJ1-1; D unresolved. Germline V gene sequence: CDR1 SQVTM, CDR2 ANQGSEA. The ends were cut back, 7 bases at V and 2 bases at J, with 5 bases in the middle. This CDR3 has 10 amino acids. This CDR3 reads CSATNTEAFF. The CDR3 DNA reads TGCAGCGCCACCAACACTGAAGCTTTCTTT.

Many counts were recorded for this clonotype. A much larger clone differs by one base, so this may be a read error. This chain uses TRBV5-1 with TRBJ1-1, with TRBD1 as a possible D gene (5 bases). CDR1 is SGHRS and CDR2 is YFSETQ in the germline V gene. CDR3 length: 13 amino acids. V shed 2 bases and J shed 4 bases, with 9 bases lying between them. The CDR3 nucleotides read TGCGCCAGCAGCTTTGGGGGGACCACTGAAGCTTTCTTT. Translated, it gives CASSFGGTTEAFF.